The source of this T cell receptor beta chain is a study of cytomegalovirus exposure and HLA in healthy donors. CDR3 length equals 13 residues. Germline values: CDR1 MGHRA, CDR2 YSYEKL. Trimming left V 1 base short and J 4 bases short, with 7 bases between. Broader study findings: Segments of the TCR beta V type were, in most cases, productive about 87% or about 30% of the time in an earlier analysis. Follow-up analysis seemed to connect common viral pathogens with several of the most significant clusters identified. Clonal expansion, a later analysis showed, was greater in HLA-associated TCR beta chains than in equally common others.

Vbeta (60) and Jbeta (13) primers were used in the PCR. The data were produced by immunoSEQ multiplex PCR, yet TCRdb's version contains in-frame clones alone and is incomplete. The sample shows just over 60,000 clones, around 87% of them seen only once. Turning to this clone: Its antigen is still unknown. The same CDR3 is also encoded by other DNA sequences in this sample.

The chain couples TRBV4-1 to TRBJ1-2; D gene unclear. The TCR sequence derives from a man aged 18 to 29 in good health and CMV-seronegative. Specimen: PBMCs. As DNA, the CDR3 is TGCGCCAGCAGCCAAGGGAGCAGCTATGGCTACACCTTC. It is translated as CASSQGSSYGYTF.